A selection of T cell receptor beta chains follows, all from one sample in a study of control samples from healthy donors and cancer patients. Profiled with immunoSEQ multiplex PCR; TCRdb holds only in-frame clones, not every one. Found here are about 130,000 clones, around 93% of them singletons; the top ten hold 2.1%. The sample consisted of blood. These receptors were obtained from a woman between 45 and 65 years old in good health. Both conserved end residues are part of each CDR3. Fields, in order: CDR3 protein, CDR3 DNA, clone size, D gene, J gene, V gene. D genes are given only for firm matches. Clone size, where shown, is once, few, many, or a class for clones that have expanded.

CDR3 protein: CASTPGGSNYGYTF
CDR3 DNA: TGTGCCAGTACCCCAGGGGGATCTAACTATGGCTACACCTTC
clone size: -
D gene: TRBD1
J gene: TRBJ1-2
V gene: TRBV19

CDR3 protein: CASNQIDKTGNTIYF
CDR3 DNA: TGTGCCAGCAACCAAATTGACAAGACTGGAAACACCATATATTTT
clone size: -
D gene: -
J gene: TRBJ1-3
V gene: TRBV6-5

CDR3 protein: CASSLSGQGFYGYTF
CDR3 DNA: TGTGCCAGCAGCCTTTCTGGACAGGGGTTCTATGGCTACACCTTC
clone size: -
D gene: TRBD1
J gene: TRBJ1-2
V gene: TRBV5-4

CDR3 protein: CASSGGQGPYEQYF
CDR3 DNA: TGCGCCAGCAGCGGGGGACAGGGCCCCTACGAGCAGTACTTC
clone size: -
D gene: TRBD1
J gene: TRBJ2-7
V gene: TRBV5-1

CDR3 protein: CASSITTGYGETQYF
CDR3 DNA: TGCGCCAGCAGTATAACTACAGGGTATGGAGAGACCCAGTACTTC
clone size: few
D gene: -
J gene: TRBJ2-5
V gene: TRBV10-2

CDR3 protein: CASSQGEANTGELFF
CDR3 DNA: TGTGCCAGCAGCCAAGGAGAAGCCAACACCGGGGAGCTGTTTTTT
clone size: -
D gene: -
J gene: TRBJ2-2
V gene: TRBV3-1/TRBV3-2

CDR3 protein: CSVEGPSGGAGNEQFF
CDR3 DNA: TGCAGCGTTGAAGGCCCAAGCGGGGGGGCCGGGAATGAGCAGTTCTTC
clone size: -
D gene: TRBD2
J gene: TRBJ2-1
V gene: TRBV29-1

CDR3 protein: CASSLAAHGNTIYF
CDR3 DNA: TGTGCCAGCAGCTTAGCTGCTCATGGAAACACCATATATTTT
clone size: -
D gene: -
J gene: TRBJ1-3
V gene: TRBV7-8

CDR3 protein: CASSLAADPGETQYF
CDR3 DNA: TGTGCCAGCAGCTTGGCGGCCGACCCCGGGGAGACCCAGTACTTC
clone size: few
D gene: -
J gene: TRBJ2-5
V gene: TRBV5-4

CDR3 protein: CASSQGRGQGAGSRSGNTIYF
CDR3 DNA: TGTGCCAGCAGCCAAGGTCGAGGACAGGGGGCCGGGAGCCGCTCTGGAAACACCATATATTTT
clone size: once
D gene: TRBD1
J gene: TRBJ1-3
V gene: TRBV3-1/TRBV3-2

CDR3 protein: CASSHSRVDGYTF
CDR3 DNA: TGCGCCAGCAGCCATAGCAGGGTAGACGGCTACACCTTC
clone size: -
D gene: -
J gene: TRBJ1-2
V gene: TRBV4-1

CDR3 protein: CASRPGDEQYF
CDR3 DNA: TGTGCCAGCAGGCCAGGGGACGAGCAGTACTTC
clone size: -
D gene: -
J gene: TRBJ2-7
V gene: TRBV2

CDR3 protein: CASSLQGFNQPQHF
CDR3 DNA: TGTGCCAGCAGTTTGCAGGGTTTCAATCAGCCCCAGCATTTT
clone size: -
D gene: -
J gene: TRBJ1-5
V gene: TRBV27

CDR3 protein: CASSLSGAQGNNEQFF
CDR3 DNA: TGTGCTAGCAGCCTTAGCGGAGCACAGGGAAACAATGAGCAGTTCTTC
clone size: -
D gene: -
J gene: TRBJ2-1
V gene: TRBV7-7

CDR3 protein: CASSATGALLYGYTF
CDR3 DNA: TGTGCCAGTAGTGCGACAGGGGCCCTCCTCTATGGCTACACCTTC
clone size: -
D gene: TRBD1
J gene: TRBJ1-2
V gene: TRBV19

CDR3 protein: CASYDGGCNQPQHF
CDR3 DNA: TGTGCCAGCTACGACGGGGGCTGCAATCAGCCCCAGCATTTT
clone size: -
D gene: -
J gene: TRBJ1-5
V gene: TRBV27

CDR3 protein: CASSEVIPGLGLKPQHF
CDR3 DNA: TGTGCCAGCAGTGAGGTTATCCCGGGACTCGGGCTTAAACCCCAGCATTTT
clone size: -
D gene: -
J gene: TRBJ1-5
V gene: TRBV6-1

CDR3 protein: CAWSVTGGHAQYF
CDR3 DNA: TGTGCCTGGAGTGTAACGGGAGGCCATGCGCAGTATTTT
clone size: -
D gene: TRBD2
J gene: TRBJ2-3
V gene: TRBV30

CDR3 protein: CASSPSDGFPSTGELFF
CDR3 DNA: TGTGCCAGTAGTCCGTCGGACGGGTTCCCCAGCACCGGGGAGCTGTTTTTT
clone size: -
D gene: -
J gene: TRBJ2-2
V gene: TRBV19

CDR3 protein: CASSSGTDSYNEQFF
CDR3 DNA: TGTGCCAGCAGCTCTGGGACAGACTCCTACAATGAGCAGTTCTTC
clone size: -
D gene: TRBD1
J gene: TRBJ2-1
V gene: TRBV9

CDR3 protein: CASSPGQGYEQYF
CDR3 DNA: TGTGCCAGCAGTCCGGGACAGGGCTACGAGCAGTACTTC
clone size: -
D gene: TRBD1
J gene: TRBJ2-7
V gene: TRBV28

CDR3 protein: CASSPLLGQGTDTQYF
CDR3 DNA: TGTGCCAGCAGCCCCCTACTCGGACAGGGGACAGATACGCAGTATTTT
clone size: -
D gene: TRBD1
J gene: TRBJ2-3
V gene: TRBV3-1/TRBV3-2

CDR3 protein: CASSTPGQGNEKLFF
CDR3 DNA: TGCGCCAGCAGCACCCCGGGACAGGGGAATGAAAAACTGTTTTTT
clone size: -
D gene: TRBD1
J gene: TRBJ1-4
V gene: TRBV5-1

CDR3 protein: CASSYIAGGPYEQYF
CDR3 DNA: TGTGCCAGCAGTTACATAGCGGGAGGGCCCTACGAGCAGTACTTC
clone size: -
D gene: TRBD2
J gene: TRBJ2-7
V gene: TRBV6-5

CDR3 protein: CASSQEGGYWETQYF
CDR3 DNA: TGTGCCAGCAGCCAAGAGGGCGGGTACTGGGAGACCCAGTACTTC
clone size: -
D gene: -
J gene: TRBJ2-5
V gene: TRBV3-1/TRBV3-2